The 3 T cell receptor beta chains below were found in one sample sequenced in a study of regulatory T cells in long-lasting Graves disease. The time point is: persistent/refractory GD, antithyroid drugs over 5 years with positive TRAb. From RNA extracted from PBMCs, the TCR library was made. Sequencing libraries for TCR beta were prepared with iRepertoire HTBI primers and Arm-PCR of CDR3 regions. TCRdb reprocessed the multiplex PCR reads with MiXCR, giving one entry per CDR3 protein. Of 400,000 or so distinct CDR3 sequences detected, less than 25% appear once; the ten largest clones hold around 21%. Sequencing used peripheral blood mononuclear cells (PBMCs), obtained when the disease was refractory, from a patient treated with antithyroid drugs. These receptors came from a female donor with Graves disease.

This clonotype has a count of ten or more. V gene TRBV12-3 or TRBV12-4 combines with J gene TRBJ1-6; the D gene is possibly TRBD1 (6 bases). The CDR3 loop spans 14 amino acids. V lost 4 bases and J 7 bases, leaving 11 bases between the germline ends. CDR3 amino acids: CASSSLDRNSPLHF. The CDR3 DNA is TGTGCCAGCAGTTCGTTGGACAGAAATTCACCCCTCCACTTT.

This clonotype occurred a few times. The J gene is TRBJ2-5, the V gene TRBV4-3; 11 nucleotides agree with TRBD1. V lost 4 bases and J lost 2; bases outside the gene matches: 6. CDR3 length equals 16 residues. The V gene's germline CDR1 is LGHNA and CDR2 YSLEER. The chain's CDR3 is CASSLEGTGGQETQYF. CDR3 DNA: TGCGCCAGCAGCCTTGAAGGGACAGGGGGACAAGAGACCCAGTACTTC.

Remarks on this clonotype: Being one base from a much bigger clone, this may be a read error. The chain recombines TRBV10-1 with TRBJ2-7; perhaps D is TRBD1 or TRBD2 (5 bases each). Germline values: CDR1 WNHNN, CDR2 SYGVQD (reference sequence). Trimming stripped 0 bases from V and 9 bases from J, with 21 bases between. The CDR3 is 16 residues long. The DNA for the CDR3 is TGCGCCAGCAGTGAGTCGACTAAGGCAGGGAATCCTTTGCAGTACTTC. Its protein is CASSESTKAGNPLQYF.